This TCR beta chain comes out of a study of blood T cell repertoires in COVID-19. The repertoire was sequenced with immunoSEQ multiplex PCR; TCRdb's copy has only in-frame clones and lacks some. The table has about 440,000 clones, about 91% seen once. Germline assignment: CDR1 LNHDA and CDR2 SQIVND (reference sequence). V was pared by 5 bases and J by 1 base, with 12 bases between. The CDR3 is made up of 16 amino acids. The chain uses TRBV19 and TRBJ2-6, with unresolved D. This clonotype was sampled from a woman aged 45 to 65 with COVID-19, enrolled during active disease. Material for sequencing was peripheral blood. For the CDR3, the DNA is TGTGCCAGTAGTCTATTACAGCCATCTGGGGCCAACGTCCTGACTTTC. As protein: CASSLLQPSGANVLTF.